The present entry profiles one TCR beta chain with its context. Its antigen is unidentified. TCRdb's table, derived via immunoSEQ multiplex PCR, lists solely in-frame clones and lacks some. The data contain 95,000 to 150,000 clones, 92% of them seen just once; the ten biggest clones take up 11% to 15%. This entry belongs to a study of T cell responses to AZD1222 COVID-19 vaccine. CDR1 and CDR2 (germline): PRHDT, FYEKMQ (reference sequence). This CDR3 has 18 residues. V lost 0 bases to trimming and J lost 3 bases, with 18 bases between them. Whole-study findings and limits: Regions left unmutated in variants are reportedly the target of nearly half of spike-specific TCRs. Females outnumbered males among donors, who were mostly white British; clonal diversity was possibly underestimated.

This TCR was sampled from an adult in good health. Source: peripheral blood, taken on day 0 of AZD1222 vaccination. The gene calls are TRBV13 and TRBJ2-1; tentatively, D is TRBD1 (6 bases). CDR3 nucleotides: TGTGCCAGCAGCTTAGGGCCGCCCCGGGACACTCACTACAATGAGCAGTTCTTC. Protein sequence: CASSLGPPRDTHYNEQFF.